This T cell receptor (beta chain) was captured in a study of response to subunit inactivated influenza vaccine. Trimming removed 6 bases at V and 0 bases at J, with 11 bases between. CDR1 and CDR2 (germline): LNHDA, SQIVND (reference sequence). The CDR3 is 14 residues long. TCRdb re-derived calls from the RT-PCR reads in MiXCR, one entry per CDR3 protein. The repertoire holds around 520,000 distinct CDR3 sequences, with 25% as singletons. Broader study findings: Few new T cells, the authors suggested, are recruited by each seasonal influenza vaccination.

To note about this clonotype: Its target is unknown.

This clonotype was obtained from a man aged 45-65 years who received an inactivated influenza vaccine. This chain joins TRBV19 and TRBJ1-2, with D perhaps matching TRBD1 (6 bases). This specimen was CD4+ T cells sorted from PBMCs, taken approximately 5 days after vaccination. The CDR3 loop is CASSGTPSNYGYTF. In nucleotides, the CDR3 is TGTGCCAGTAGCGGGACACCTTCTAACTATGGCTACACCTTC.